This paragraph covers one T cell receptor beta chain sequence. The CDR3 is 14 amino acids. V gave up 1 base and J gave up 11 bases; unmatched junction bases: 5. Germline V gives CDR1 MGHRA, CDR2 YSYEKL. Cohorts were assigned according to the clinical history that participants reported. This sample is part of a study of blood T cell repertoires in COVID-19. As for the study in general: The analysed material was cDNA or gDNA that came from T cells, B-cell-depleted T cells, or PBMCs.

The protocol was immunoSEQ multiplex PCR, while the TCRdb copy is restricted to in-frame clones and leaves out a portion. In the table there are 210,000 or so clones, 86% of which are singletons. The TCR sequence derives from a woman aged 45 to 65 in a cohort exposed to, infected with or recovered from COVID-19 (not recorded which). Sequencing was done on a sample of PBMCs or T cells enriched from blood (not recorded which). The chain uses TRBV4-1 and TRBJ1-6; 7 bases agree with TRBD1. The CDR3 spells CASSQGQGSTPLHF. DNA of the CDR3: TGCGCCAGCAGCCAAGGACAGGGAAGTACACCCCTCCACTTT.